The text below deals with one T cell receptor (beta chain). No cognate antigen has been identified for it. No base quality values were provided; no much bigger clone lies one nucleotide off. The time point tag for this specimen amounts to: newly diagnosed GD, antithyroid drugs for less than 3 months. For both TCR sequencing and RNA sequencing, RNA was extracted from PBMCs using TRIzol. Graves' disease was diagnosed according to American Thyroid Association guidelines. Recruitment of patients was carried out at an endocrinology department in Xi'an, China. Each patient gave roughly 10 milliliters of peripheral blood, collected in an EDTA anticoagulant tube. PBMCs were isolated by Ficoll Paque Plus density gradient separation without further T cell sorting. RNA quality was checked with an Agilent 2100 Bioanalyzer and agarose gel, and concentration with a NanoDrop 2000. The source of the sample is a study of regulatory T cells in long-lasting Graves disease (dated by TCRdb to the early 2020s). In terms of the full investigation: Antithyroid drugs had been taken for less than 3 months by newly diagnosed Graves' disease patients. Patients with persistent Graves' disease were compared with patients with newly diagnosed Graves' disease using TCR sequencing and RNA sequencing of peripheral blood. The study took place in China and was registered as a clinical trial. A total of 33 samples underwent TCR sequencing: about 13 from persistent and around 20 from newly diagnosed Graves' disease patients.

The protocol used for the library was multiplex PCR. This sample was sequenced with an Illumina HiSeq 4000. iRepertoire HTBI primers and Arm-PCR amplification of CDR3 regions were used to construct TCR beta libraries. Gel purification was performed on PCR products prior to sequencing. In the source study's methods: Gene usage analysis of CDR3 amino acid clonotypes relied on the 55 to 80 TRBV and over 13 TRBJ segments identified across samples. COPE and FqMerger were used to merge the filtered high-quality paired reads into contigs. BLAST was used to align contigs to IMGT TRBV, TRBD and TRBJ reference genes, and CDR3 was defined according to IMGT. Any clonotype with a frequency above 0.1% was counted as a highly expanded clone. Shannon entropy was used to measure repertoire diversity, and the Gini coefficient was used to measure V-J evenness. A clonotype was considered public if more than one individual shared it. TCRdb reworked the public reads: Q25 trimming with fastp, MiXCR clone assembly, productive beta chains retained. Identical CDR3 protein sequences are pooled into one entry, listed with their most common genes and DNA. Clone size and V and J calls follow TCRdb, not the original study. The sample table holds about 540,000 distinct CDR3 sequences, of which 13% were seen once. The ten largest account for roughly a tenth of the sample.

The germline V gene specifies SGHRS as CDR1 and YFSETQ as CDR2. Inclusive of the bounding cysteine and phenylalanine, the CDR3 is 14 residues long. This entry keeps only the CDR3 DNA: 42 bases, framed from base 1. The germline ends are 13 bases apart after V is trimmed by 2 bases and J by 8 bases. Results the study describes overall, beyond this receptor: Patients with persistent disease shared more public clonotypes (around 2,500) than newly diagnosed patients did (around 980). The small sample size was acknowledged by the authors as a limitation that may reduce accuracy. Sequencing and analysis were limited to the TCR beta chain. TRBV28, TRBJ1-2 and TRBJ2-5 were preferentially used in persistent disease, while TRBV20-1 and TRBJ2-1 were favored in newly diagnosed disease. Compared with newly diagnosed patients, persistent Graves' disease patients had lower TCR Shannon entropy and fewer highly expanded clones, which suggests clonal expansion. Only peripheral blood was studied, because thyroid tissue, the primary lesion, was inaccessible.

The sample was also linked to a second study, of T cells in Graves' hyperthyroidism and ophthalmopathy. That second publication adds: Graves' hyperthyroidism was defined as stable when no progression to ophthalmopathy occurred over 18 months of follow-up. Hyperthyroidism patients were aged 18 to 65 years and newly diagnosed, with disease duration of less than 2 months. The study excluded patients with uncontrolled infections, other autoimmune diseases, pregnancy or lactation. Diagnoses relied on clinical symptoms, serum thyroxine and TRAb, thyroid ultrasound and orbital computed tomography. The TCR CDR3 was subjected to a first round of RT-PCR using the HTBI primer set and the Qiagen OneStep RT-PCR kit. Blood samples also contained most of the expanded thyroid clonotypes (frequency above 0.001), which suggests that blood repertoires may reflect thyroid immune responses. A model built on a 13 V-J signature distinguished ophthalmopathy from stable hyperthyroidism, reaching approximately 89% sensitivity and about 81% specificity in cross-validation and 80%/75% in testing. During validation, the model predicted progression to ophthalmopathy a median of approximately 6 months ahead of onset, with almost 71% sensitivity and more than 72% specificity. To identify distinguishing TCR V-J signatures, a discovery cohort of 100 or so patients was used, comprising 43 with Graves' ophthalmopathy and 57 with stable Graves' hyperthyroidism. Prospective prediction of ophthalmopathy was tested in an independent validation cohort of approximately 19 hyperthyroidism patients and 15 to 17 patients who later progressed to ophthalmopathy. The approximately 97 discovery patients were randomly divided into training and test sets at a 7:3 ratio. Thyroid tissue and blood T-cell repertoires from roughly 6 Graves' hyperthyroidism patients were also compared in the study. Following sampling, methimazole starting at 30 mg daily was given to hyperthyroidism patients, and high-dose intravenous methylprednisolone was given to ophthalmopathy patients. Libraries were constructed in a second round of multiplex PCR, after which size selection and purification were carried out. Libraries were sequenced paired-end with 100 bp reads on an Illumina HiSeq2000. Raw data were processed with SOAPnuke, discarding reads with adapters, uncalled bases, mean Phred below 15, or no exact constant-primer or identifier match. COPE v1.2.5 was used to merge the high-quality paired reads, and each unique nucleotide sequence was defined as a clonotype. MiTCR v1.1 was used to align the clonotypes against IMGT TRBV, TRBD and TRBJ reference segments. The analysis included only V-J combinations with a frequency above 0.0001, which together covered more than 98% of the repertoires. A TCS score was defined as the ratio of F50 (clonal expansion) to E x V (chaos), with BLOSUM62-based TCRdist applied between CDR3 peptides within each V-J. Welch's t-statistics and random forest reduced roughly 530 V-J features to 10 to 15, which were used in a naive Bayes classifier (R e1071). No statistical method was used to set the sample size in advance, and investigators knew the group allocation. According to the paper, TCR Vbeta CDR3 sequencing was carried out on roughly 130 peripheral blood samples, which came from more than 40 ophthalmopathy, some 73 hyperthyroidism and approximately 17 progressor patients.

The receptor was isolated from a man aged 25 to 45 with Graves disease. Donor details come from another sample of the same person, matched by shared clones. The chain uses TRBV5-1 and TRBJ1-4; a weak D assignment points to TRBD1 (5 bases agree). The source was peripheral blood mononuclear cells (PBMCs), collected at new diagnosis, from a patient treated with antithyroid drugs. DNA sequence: TGCGCCAGCAGCTTCCGGGACCTGAGAGAAAAACTGTTTTTT. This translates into CASSFRDLREKLFF.